This T cell receptor (beta chain) was observed in a study of regulatory T cells in long-lasting Graves disease. Both iRepertoire HTBI primers and Arm-PCR of CDR3 regions were used to build the TCR beta libraries. From the multiplex PCR reads, TCRdb called clonotypes with MiXCR, one entry per CDR3 protein. The sample contains approximately 390,000 distinct CDR3 sequences, under 20% of which appear only once. The time point was: newly diagnosed GD, antithyroid drugs for less than 3 months. From RNA extracted from PBMCs, the TCR library was made. Patients all came to the study from an endocrinology department in Xi'an, China. The V and J ends lost 6 bases and 3 bases respectively, with 14 bases between them. The CDR3 spans 15 residues. These records were also assigned to another study, of T cells in Graves' hyperthyroidism and ophthalmopathy. In that study: Those with hyperthyroidism were 18 to 65 years old, newly diagnosed, and ill for under 2 months. Ophthalmopathy and stable hyperthyroidism were separated by a 13 V-J model.

The V and J genes are TRBV12-3 or TRBV12-4 and TRBJ1-4; D is uncertain. The clonotype was recovered from a woman in her late teens or twenties with Graves disease. The specimen comprised peripheral blood mononuclear cells (PBMCs), sampled at new diagnosis, from a patient treated with antithyroid drugs. The CDR3 protein is CASRGPGGPNEKLFF. The CDR3 bases are TGTGCCAGCAGAGGCCCGGGAGGCCCTAATGAAAAACTGTTTTTT.